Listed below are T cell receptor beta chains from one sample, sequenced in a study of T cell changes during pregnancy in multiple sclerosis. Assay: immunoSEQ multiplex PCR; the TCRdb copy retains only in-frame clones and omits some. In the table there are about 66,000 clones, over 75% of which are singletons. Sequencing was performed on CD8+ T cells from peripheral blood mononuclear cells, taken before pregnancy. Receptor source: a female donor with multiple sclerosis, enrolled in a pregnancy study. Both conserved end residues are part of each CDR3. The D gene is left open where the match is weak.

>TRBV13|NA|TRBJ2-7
CASSQDRSNYEQYF
TGTGCCAGCAGCCAGGACAGATCTAACTACGAGCAGTACTTC
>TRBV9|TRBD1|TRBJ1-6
CASSGEQGVAYNSPLHF
TGTGCCAGCAGCGGCGAACAGGGGGTTGCCTATAATTCACCCCTCCACTTT
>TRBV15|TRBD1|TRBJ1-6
CATSRAAGTGDSPLHF
TGTGCCACCAGCAGAGCAGCCGGGACAGGGGATTCACCCCTCCACTTT
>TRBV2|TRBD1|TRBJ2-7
CASRRTGSSYEQYF
TGTGCCAGCAGAAGGACAGGGAGCTCCTACGAGCAGTACTTC
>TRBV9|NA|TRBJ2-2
CASSLKGDTGELFF
TGTGCCAGCAGCCTCAAAGGGGACACCGGGGAGCTGTTTTTT
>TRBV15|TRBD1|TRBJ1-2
CATSRGWDRDIGGYTF
TGTGCCACCAGCAGGGGATGGGACAGGGATATCGGTGGCTACACCTTC
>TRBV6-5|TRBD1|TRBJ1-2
CASSPTTGLGYTF
TGTGCCAGCAGTCCCACGACAGGGTTGGGCTACACCTTC
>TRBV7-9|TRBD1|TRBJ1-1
CASSSQDRDTEAFF
TGTGCCAGCAGCTCCCAGGACAGGGACACTGAAGCTTTCTTT
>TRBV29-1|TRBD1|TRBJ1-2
CSVDGPSISGTATSYGYTF
TGCAGCGTTGACGGCCCCAGTATTTCCGGGACAGCCACTTCCTATGGCTACACCTTC
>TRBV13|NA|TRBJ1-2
CASSFQGYTF
TGTGCCAGCAGCTTTCAGGGCTACACCTTC
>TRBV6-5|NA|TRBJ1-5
CASSYSDSGNQPQHF
TGTGCCAGCAGTTACTCCGACTCGGGCAATCAGCCCCAGCATTTT
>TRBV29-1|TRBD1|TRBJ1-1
CSVEGAGGTEAFF
TGCAGCGTTGAAGGTGCAGGGGGCACTGAAGCTTTCTTT
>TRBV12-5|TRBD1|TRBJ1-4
CASGLDWGQGVEKLFF
TGTGCTAGTGGTTTGGACTGGGGTCAGGGGGTTGAAAAACTGTTTTTT
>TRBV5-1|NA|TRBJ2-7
CASSHRDSLYEQYF
TGCGCCAGCAGCCACCGGGACTCACTATACGAGCAGTACTTC
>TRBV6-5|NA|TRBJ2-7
CASSRSMAVYEQYF
TGTGCCAGCAGCCGCTCGATGGCTGTCTACGAGCAGTACTTC
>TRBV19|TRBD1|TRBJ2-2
CASRTGSGELFF
TGTGCCAGTAGGACAGGGTCCGGGGAGCTGTTTTTT
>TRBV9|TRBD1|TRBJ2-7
CASSPRTGPLEQYF
TGTGCCAGCAGCCCCCGGACAGGCCCCCTCGAGCAGTACTTC
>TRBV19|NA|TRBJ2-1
CASSVTSYNEQFF
TGTGCCAGTAGTGTGACTTCCTACAATGAGCAGTTCTTC